This T cell receptor (beta chain) was identified during a study of blood T cell repertoires in COVID-19 (TCRdb year 2020). Regarding the complete study: Samples covering the acute and convalescent phases of COVID-19 were provided by collaborators in the United States, Italy and Spain. The material from the prospective study consisted of cDNA or gDNA derived from T cells, B-cell-depleted T cells, or PBMCs. The dataset comprised deeply sampled blood TCRbeta repertoires from subjects exposed to, actively infected with, or recovered from COVID-19. Sample metadata almost always included a de-identified subject ID, COVID-19 status, age in years and sex. Where available, HLA class I and class II types were obtained from metadata supplied by the sample provider rather than from assay-based typing. Samples were obtained from the ongoing ImmuneRACE study (first 160 participants) and from some 1,200 subjects provided by 6 global collaborators. The repertoires were released in a freely available public database meant as a resource for research on the immune response to SARS-CoV-2.

The full study reports these points: How much clinical and demographic metadata was included differed by source and by participant, and the metadata was provided uncurated.

TCRbeta CDR3 regions were amplified from genomic DNA by means of the immunoSEQ Assay, a bias-controlled multiplex PCR. In the original analysis: The number of nucleated cells in each sample was estimated from the amplification of reference gene primers within the assay. To quantify the absolute abundance of each unique TCRbeta CDR3 rearrangement, sequence reads were collapsed and filtered. For each sample, productive Simpson clonality was calculated by taking the square root of Simpson's diversity index across productive rearrangements. TCRdb stores this immuneACCESS table with in-frame sequences only. Part of the clones is absent; in the studies checked, under half of the shortfall reflects unresolved V genes, and no reason is known for the rest. That table is the source of V, J and clone size, and D and trimming were worked out from the DNA. The sample records 150,000 to 200,000 clones, 75% to 90% of which are singletons. The ten largest clones capture about 5.2% of the sample.

Based on the germline V gene, the CDR1 and CDR2 sequences are SGDLS and YYNGEE. Clipping removes 0 bases from V and 4 bases from J, with 9 as the unmatched junction base count. There are 17 amino acids in the CDR3, from cysteine to phenylalanine inclusive. Only the CDR3 part of the read is kept: 51 bases, read in frame from the first base. Participants in the prospective study were aged about 18 to 89 years, lived in under 30 United States geographic areas, and enrolled through a virtual design. In the prospective study, cohorts were assigned on the basis of participant-reported clinical history obtained from a screening survey and a study questionnaire. Exposed participants had been in contact with someone with a PCR-confirmed or clinician-diagnosed COVID-19 case within 2 weeks of study entry. Each participant in the prospective study had whole blood, serum and a nasopharyngeal or oropharyngeal swab collected by mobile phlebotomists. Additional blood draws and questionnaires over an approximately 2-month period could optionally be provided by prospective study participants. Before DNA extraction, prospective study blood samples were shipped either frozen or at room temperature.

As to this clone: This receptor's antigen is unknown. Per-nucleotide qualities are absent, and no much larger clonotype sits a single base away.

This TCR was recovered from a man in his 70s who had been exposed to COVID-19. The chain is made from TRBV9 and TRBJ1-2; 10 central nucleotides agree with TRBD1. What was sequenced was PBMCs or T cells enriched from blood (not recorded which). CDR3 protein: CASSVGESGDRGYGYTF. DNA sequence: TGTGCCAGCAGCGTAGGGGAAAGCGGGGACAGGGGCTATGGCTACACCTTC.